Listed below are T cell receptor beta chains from one sample, sequenced in a study of beta chain features in type 1 diabetes. The method was immunoSEQ multiplex PCR; TCRdb's version includes in-frame clones alone and lacks a portion of them. The data show 640,000 or so clones, over 12% seen once. The sequenced material came from naive CD4+ T cells from blood. These receptors were obtained from a man between 18 and 35 years old with type 1 diabetes. The CDR3 runs from the conserved cysteine through the conserved F or W. The order of the fields is V gene, J gene, clone size, D gene, CDR3 protein, CDR3 DNA. D genes are given only for firm matches. Clone size is stated in some rows and not others, as once, few, many or a class when expanded.

>TRBV29-1|TRBJ2-7|.|TRBD2
CSVLTSGSDYEQYF
TGCAGCGTCCTGACTAGCGGGAGCGACTACGAGCAGTACTTC
>TRBV16|TRBJ2-1|.|TRBD1
CASSHPPRQGAYNEQFF
TGTGCCAGCAGCCACCCCCCGAGACAGGGGGCATACAATGAGCAGTTCTTC
>TRBV30|TRBJ1-5|.|.
CAWSYMGGEPQHF
TGTGCCTGGAGTTACATGGGGGGCGAGCCCCAGCATTTT
>TRBV7-9|TRBJ2-7|few|TRBD2
CASSPGTSGESEQYF
TGTGCCAGCAGCCCAGGGACTAGCGGGGAAAGCGAGCAGTACTTC
>TRBV6-5|TRBJ2-5|few|TRBD1
CASSYLGQIAQYF
TGTGCCAGCAGTTACCTGGGACAGATCGCCCAGTACTTC
>TRBV2|TRBJ2-5|few|.
CAGGRGQETQYF
TGTGCCGGGGGCCGGGGTCAAGAGACCCAGTACTTC
>TRBV15|TRBJ1-5|.|.
CATSRVGNQPQHF
TGTGCCACCAGCAGAGTGGGGAATCAGCCCCAGCATTTT
>TRBV11-2|TRBJ2-3|.|.
CASSLRLNTDTQYF
TGTGCCAGCAGCTTACGACTGAACACAGATACGCAGTATTTT
>TRBV28|TRBJ2-7|.|.
CAAKGQSYEQYF
TGTGCCGCGAAGGGACAATCCTACGAGCAGTACTTC
>TRBV6-1|TRBJ2-7|few|.
CASSEARSRSSYEQYF
TGTGCCAGCAGTGAAGCGAGGAGCAGGAGCTCCTACGAGCAGTACTTC
>TRBV7-3|TRBJ1-2|few|.
CASSLGSSARGSGYTF
TGTGCCAGCAGCTTAGGGTCTTCGGCTCGAGGTTCCGGCTACACCTTC
>TRBV6-5|TRBJ1-6|.|TRBD1
CASIQPGQGDSPLHF
TGTGCCAGCATTCAACCGGGACAGGGTGATTCACCCCTCCACTTT
>TRBV7-2|TRBJ2-7|.|.
CASSTRAGPYEQYF
TGTGCCAGCAGCACCCGGGCCGGCCCCTACGAGCAGTACTTC
>TRBV10-3|TRBJ1-2|.|TRBD1
CATDRGLDGYTF
TGTGCCACCGACAGGGGGCTGGATGGCTACACCTTC
>TRBV7-2|TRBJ2-5|few|.
CASTLMRGQETQYF
TGTGCCAGCACCCTTATGAGGGGCCAAGAGACCCAGTACTTC
>TRBV7-2|TRBJ1-6|.|.
CASSKVNSPLHF
TGTGCCAGCAGCAAGGTCAATTCACCCCTCCACTTT
>TRBV19|TRBJ2-1|.|.
CASSTGTPSYNEQFF
TGTGCCAGTAGTACCGGGACTCCGTCCTACAATGAGCAGTTCTTC
>TRBV2|TRBJ1-4|.|.
CASSVRRHNEKLFF
TGTGCCAGCAGTGTCCGCCGGCATAATGAAAAACTGTTTTTT
>TRBV19|TRBJ2-5|.|TRBD1
CASTLGTGGPETQYF
TGTGCCAGTACCCTAGGGACAGGGGGCCCAGAGACCCAGTACTTC
>TRBV18|TRBJ2-7|.|.
CASSPLPTEQYF
TGTGCCAGCTCACCACTTCCTACCGAGCAGTACTTC
>TRBV5-8|TRBJ2-1|few|.
CASSQEVRDHEQFF
TGTGCCAGCAGCCAAGAAGTAAGGGATCATGAGCAGTTCTTC
>TRBV7-9|TRBJ2-7|.|TRBD1
CASSPRTGAYEQYF
TGTGCCAGCAGCCCACGGACAGGCGCCTACGAGCAGTACTTC
>TRBV29-1|TRBJ1-3|.|.
CSAGNSGNTIYF
TGCAGCGCGGGTAACTCTGGAAACACCATATATTTT
>TRBV9|TRBJ2-1|.|.
CASRRETGYNEQFF
TGTGCCAGCAGAAGGGAAACCGGCTACAATGAGCAGTTCTTC
>TRBV5-1|TRBJ2-1|.|TRBD1
CASSLVLVGQYNEQFF
TGCGCCAGCAGCTTGGTCCTGGTGGGACAGTACAATGAGCAGTTCTTC
>TRBV9|TRBJ2-3|few|TRBD2
CASSVIAGTTDTQYF
TGTGCCAGCAGCGTCATAGCGGGGACCACAGATACGCAGTATTTT
>TRBV6-5|TRBJ1-2|few|TRBD1
CASSDAGTGGVGYTF
TGTGCCAGCAGCGACGCCGGGACAGGGGGCGTTGGCTACACCTTC
>TRBV6-1|TRBJ2-5|.|.
CASSELPALETQYF
TGTGCCAGCAGTGAACTACCGGCCCTGGAGACCCAGTACTTC
>TRBV5-1|TRBJ2-3|.|.
CASSLGHQGTDTQYF
TGCGCCAGCAGCTTGGGCCACCAAGGCACAGATACGCAGTATTTT
>TRBV25-1|TRBJ1-3|.|.
CASSDLTGSSGNTIYF
TGTGCCAGCAGTGATTTGACGGGGAGCTCTGGAAACACCATATATTTT
>TRBV9|TRBJ2-2|.|.
CASSVAQMATTGELFF
TGTGCCAGCAGCGTAGCCCAGATGGCCACGACCGGGGAGCTGTTTTTT
>TRBV4-1|TRBJ1-4|.|.
CASSAVNVEKLFF
TGCGCCAGCAGCGCCGTCAATGTTGAAAAACTGTTTTTT
>TRBV30|TRBJ2-7|few|.
CAWSSGRPYEQYF
TGTGCCTGGAGTTCAGGGAGGCCCTACGAGCAGTACTTC
>TRBV1|TRBJ1-3|few|.
CTSSQEGTFSGNTIYF
TGCACCAGCAGCCAAGAAGGGACCTTCTCTGGAAACACCATATATTTT
>TRBV14|TRBJ2-6|.|TRBD1
CASSHFQGARSSGANVLTF
TGTGCCAGCAGCCATTTTCAGGGGGCCCGAAGCTCTGGGGCCAACGTCCTGACTTTC
>TRBV2|TRBJ2-5|few|.
CASSILLVARTSETQYF
TGTGCCAGCAGCATCCTGTTAGTTGCCCGCACGTCCGAGACCCAGTACTTC
>TRBV9|TRBJ2-3|few|TRBD2
CASSVGLASDTQYF
TGTGCCAGCAGCGTAGGACTAGCGTCAGATACGCAGTATTTT
>TRBV10-3|TRBJ2-1|few|TRBD2
CAISESTSGSRNEQFF
TGTGCCATCAGTGAGTCAACTAGCGGGAGTAGAAATGAGCAGTTCTTC
>TRBV30|TRBJ2-3|.|.
CAWSGSSTDTQYF
TGTGCCTGGAGTGGATCTAGCACAGATACGCAGTATTTT
>TRBV5-1|TRBJ2-1|few|.
CASSLEASSRNEQFF
TGCGCCAGCAGCTTGGAGGCTAGCTCCAGGAATGAGCAGTTCTTC
>TRBV14|TRBJ1-1|.|.
CASSQQGNTEAFF
TGTGCCAGCAGCCAACAGGGTAACACTGAAGCTTTCTTT
>TRBV30|TRBJ2-5|few|.
CAWSREEQYF
TGTGCCTGGAGTCGGGAAGAGCAGTACTTC
>TRBV18|TRBJ1-4|.|TRBD1
CASSPALRDRVDEKLFF
TGTGCCAGCTCGCCTGCCCTCCGGGACAGGGTAGATGAAAAACTGTTTTTT
>TRBV30|TRBJ1-5|.|.
CAWSPAGYSNQPQHF
TGTGCCTGGAGTCCGGCGGGTTATAGCAATCAGCCCCAGCATTTT
>TRBV7-2|TRBJ2-5|.|.
CASSLRTPQETQYF
TGTGCCAGCAGCTTACGGACACCGCAAGAGACCCAGTACTTC
>TRBV30|TRBJ1-2|few|TRBD1
CAWSGDSNYGYTF
TGTGCCTGGAGTGGGGACAGCAACTATGGCTACACCTTC
>TRBV18|TRBJ1-1|.|TRBD1
CASSRQGHTEAFF
TGTGCCAGCTCACGACAGGGGCACACTGAAGCTTTCTTT
>TRBV18|TRBJ2-3|few|.
CASSPLKSTDTQYF
TGTGCCAGCTCCCCGTTGAAAAGCACAGATACGCAGTATTTT
>TRBV7-8|TRBJ1-4|.|.
CASSLHGQNEKLFF
TGTGCCAGCAGCTTACACGGACAGAATGAAAAACTGTTTTTT
>TRBV6-1|TRBJ2-4|.|.
CASSELGPERKYF
TGTGCCAGCAGTGAGCTCGGGCCTGAAAGGAAGTACTTC
>TRBV29-1|TRBJ2-2|.|.
CSVGRTNTGELFF
TGCAGCGTCGGGCGGACTAACACCGGGGAGCTGTTTTTT
>TRBV5-4|TRBJ2-1|few|.
CASSLVNMRVGEQFF
TGTGCCAGCAGCTTGGTTAACATGAGGGTAGGCGAGCAGTTCTTC
>TRBV5-1|TRBJ2-7|few|TRBD1
CASTLPGQSYEQYF
TGCGCCAGCACCCTTCCGGGACAGAGCTACGAGCAGTACTTC
>TRBV30|TRBJ2-7|few|TRBD1
CAWNRQGPLYEQYF
TGTGCCTGGAACAGACAGGGACCGCTCTACGAGCAGTACTTC
>TRBV29-1|TRBJ1-2|.|TRBD1
CSAEPWTGGSSGYTF
TGCAGCGCTGAACCTTGGACAGGGGGCTCCTCTGGCTACACCTTC
>TRBV7-3|TRBJ2-5|few|.
CASSLIGAQETQYF
TGTGCCAGCAGCTTAATCGGGGCCCAAGAGACCCAGTACTTC
>TRBV2|TRBJ2-1|few|.
CASITGLYNEQFF
TGTGCCAGCATAACGGGACTCTACAATGAGCAGTTCTTC
>TRBV7-9|TRBJ2-3|few|.
CASSLSSVRDTQYF
TGTGCCAGCAGCTTGAGTTCAGTAAGAGATACGCAGTATTTT
>TRBV2|TRBJ2-3|few|.
CASSEVTGTDTQYF
TGTGCCAGCAGTGAAGTTACTGGCACAGATACGCAGTATTTT
>TRBV9|TRBJ2-5|.|.
CATGRVPEETQYF
TGTGCCACCGGTAGGGTACCAGAGGAGACCCAGTACTTC